This paragraph reports one T cell receptor beta chain. This record belongs to a study of CD8 T cells in Susac syndrome. The overall study: Active disease was present in more than 5 of the sequenced Susac syndrome patients, whereas fewer than ten of them were in remission.

cDNA came from about 0.5 to 1 ug RNA primed by random hexamers. The TCR beta CDR3 was amplified by immunoSEQ multiplex PCR across 54 Vbeta, 13 Jbeta. MiXCR, applied by TCRdb to the immunoSEQ multiplex PCR reads, yields one record per CDR3 protein. The top ten hold approximately 0.9% of the sample, which has about 81,000 distinct CDR3 sequences, roughly 94% seen once. Sequencing of TCR beta was carried out in blood CD8+ and CD4+ T cells. Definite or probable Susac syndrome was diagnosed using recently defined diagnostic criteria. There are 15 residues in the CDR3. CDR1 is MGHRA and CDR2 is YSYEKL in the germline V gene. The junction had 8 bases not matched to a gene; V was cut back by 2 bases and J by 5 bases.

Sequencing used CD8+ T cells from PBMCs. The clonotype originates from a human donor with Susac syndrome. This chain connects TRBV4-1 to TRBJ1-1; 7 bases match TRBD1. This chain's CDR3 is CASSQYSQGGTEAFF. For the CDR3, the DNA is TGCGCCAGCAGCCAATACTCCCAGGGGGGTACTGAAGCTTTCTTT.